Below, 24 T cell receptor beta chains from the same sample are listed, as sequenced in a study of blood T cell repertoires in COVID-19. This table comes from immunoSEQ multiplex PCR, and its TCRdb copy is limited to in-frame clones, with some not included. The sample has about 140,000 clones, roughly 90% seen once. The sequenced sample was peripheral blood. These receptors were collected from a human donor in a cohort sampled during active COVID-19.

The chain has TRBV12-5 and TRBJ2-7, with 9 positions matching TRBD1. The J segment lost 10 bases and the V segment lost 8 bases, leaving 12 bases of the junction unmatched. The CDR3 contains 13 residues. Germline V lookup: CDR1 LGHNT, CDR2 FRNRAP. CDR3 in amino acids: CASPCRDRASQYF. The CDR3 nucleotides read TGTGCTAGTCCGTGCCGGGACAGGGCAAGCCAGTACTTC.

This clone was seen a handful of times. The rearrangement joins TRBV5-1 to TRBJ1-1; a weak D match, TRBD1 (5 bases). Trimming cost V 4 bases and J 1 base, with 11 bases left between them. This CDR3 spans 14 amino acids. Germline loops: CDR1 SGHRS, CDR2 YFSETQ. DNA of the CDR3: TGCGCCAGCAGCCTCCGACAGACGAACACTGAAGCTTTCTTT. Its translation is CASSLRQTNTEAFF.

This chain joins TRBV5-1 and TRBJ1-2, with D unresolved. The CDR3 has 12 residues. Germline V gene lookup returns CDR1 SGHRS and CDR2 YFSETQ. The V end was cut by 5 bases, the J end by 1 base, with 6 bases between. CDR3 nucleotide sequence: TGCGCCAGCAGTACGGGTAACTATGGCTACACCTTC. Amino acids: CASSTGNYGYTF.

The gene calls are TRBV19 and TRBJ1-2; D not certain. The germline CDR1 and CDR2 sequences are LNHDA and SQIVND (reference sequence). This CDR3 contains 15 residues. V was shortened by 3 bases and J by 1 base, with 12 bases between the two germline ends. The CDR3 protein is CASSMFPEYNYGYTF. The CDR3 coding sequence is TGTGCCAGTAGTATGTTTCCAGAATATAACTATGGCTACACCTTC.

The gene calls are TRBV5-1 and TRBJ2-3, with 7 bases identical to TRBD1. J gave up 0 bases and V 4 bases, and 8 bases lay outside the gene matches. Germline loops: CDR1 SGHRS, CDR2 YFSETQ. The CDR3 sequence is 16 residues long. The CDR3: CASSETGTKSTDTQYF. The CDR3 DNA follows: TGCGCCAGCAGCGAGACAGGGACAAAAAGCACAGATACGCAGTATTTT.

The V and J genes are TRBV3-1 (or the pseudogene TRBV3-2) and TRBJ1-2, with 11 nucleotides matching TRBD1. Trimming at V came to 4 bases and at J to 8 bases, leaving 3 bases not matched to a gene. The CDR3 extends over 13 amino acids. Per germline, CDR1 LGHDT and CDR2 YNNKEL (reference sequence). CDR3 sequence reads: CASSRDRGKGYTF. The CDR3 DNA reads TGTGCCAGCAGCCGGGACAGGGGGAAAGGCTACACCTTC.

The chain has TRBV20-1 and TRBJ1-2; 12 nucleotides agree with TRBD1. The length of the CDR3 is 17 residues. Trimming cost V 3 bases and J 5 bases; bases outside gene matches: 13. CDR1 is DFQATT and CDR2 is SNEGSKA in the germline V gene (reference sequence). CDR3 protein: CSASTPGTGGVGYGYTF. The CDR3 DNA follows: TGCAGTGCTAGTACTCCCGGGACAGGGGGCGTTGGGTATGGCTACACCTTC.

The chain carries TRBV9 and TRBJ2-2; 8 bases are shared with TRBD1. From germline, CDR1 is SGDLS and CDR2 YYNGEE. The junction had 0 bases not matched to a gene; V was cut back by 1 base and J by 4 bases. The CDR3 is 14 residues long. CDR3 amino acids: CASSVTGGTGELFF. CDR3 sequence (DNA): TGTGCCAGCAGCGTAACAGGGGGCACCGGGGAGCTGTTTTTT.

This chain joins TRBV9 and TRBJ2-1; a weak D match, TRBD2 (5 bases). The germline V gene has CDR1 SGDLS and CDR2 YYNGEE. V lost 1 base, J lost 6 bases, and 17 bases lay in between. The CDR3 sequence is 16 residues long. The CDR3 nucleotides are TGTGCCAGCAGCGTAAAGGTTCGGGAACCGATCAATGAGCAGTTCTTC. Encoded protein: CASSVKVREPINEQFF. The full variable domain, rest sourced from reference TRBV9 and TRBJ2-1, is DSGVTQTPKHLITATGQRVTLRCSPRSGDLSVYWYQQSLDQGLQFLIQYYNGEERAKGNILERFSAQQFPDLHSELNLSSLELGDSALYFCASSVKVREPINEQFFGPGTRLTVL.

Note on this clone: The junction does not match germline at one end; this may be a read error. This chain connects TRBV7-7 to TRBJ1-3, with unresolved D. The germline CDR1 and CDR2 sequences are SSHAT and FNYEAQ (reference sequence). The CDR3 spans 15 residues. Written as DNA, the CDR3 is TGTGCTAGCAGCTCGACACGCGAACCTGGAAACACCATATATTTT. Translating it yields CASSSTREPGNTIYF.

The chain couples TRBV18 to TRBJ2-5; possible D gene TRBD2, 5 bases. Germline V gives CDR1 KGHSH, CDR2 LQKENI. The CDR3 is 13 amino acids. Trimming stripped 4 bases from V and 2 bases from J, with 8 bases between. The CDR3 DNA reads TGTGCCAGCTCACTTGGACTGCAAGAGACCCAGTACTTC. Translated, it gives CASSLGLQETQYF.

V gene TRBV7-2 combines with J gene TRBJ2-5; D is unclear. CDR1 and CDR2 from the germline V gene are SGHTA and FQGNSA. There are 14 residues in the CDR3. V lost 3 bases to trimming and J lost 2 bases, with 10 bases between them. The CDR3 sequence is CASSFLRGQETQYF. CDR3 bases: TGTGCCAGCAGCTTTCTGCGAGGACAAGAGACCCAGTACTTC.

This chain uses TRBV9 with TRBJ2-1, with D possibly being TRBD1 (6 bases). V was clipped by 1 base and J by 7 bases, with 9 bases between them. CDR1 is SGDLS and CDR2 is YYNGEE in the germline V gene. This CDR3 comprises 13 residues. The CDR3 protein is CASSVITGNEQFF. Written as DNA, the CDR3 is TGTGCCAGCAGCGTAATTACAGGGAATGAGCAGTTCTTC. Together with reference TRBV9 and TRBJ2-1, the CDR3 gives the full variable domain: DSGVTQTPKHLITATGQRVTLRCSPRSGDLSVYWYQQSLDQGLQFLIQYYNGEERAKGNILERFSAQQFPDLHSELNLSSLELGDSALYFCASSVITGNEQFFGPGTRLTVL.

The chain carries TRBV6-5 and TRBJ1-4; tentative D call: TRBD1 (5 bases). Germline V gene lookup returns CDR1 MNHEY and CDR2 SVGAGI. V gave up 6 bases and J gave up 3 bases, with 11 bases separating them. The length of the CDR3 is 14 residues. CDR3 sequence: CASSRQLANEKLFF. In DNA, the CDR3 is TGTGCCAGCAGCCGACAGTTGGCTAATGAAAAACTGTTTTTT.

The chain employs TRBV19 and TRBJ2-3, with 7 bases matching TRBD2. There are 15 residues in the CDR3. Germline V CDR1 and CDR2: LNHDA, SQIVND (reference sequence). V was pared by 3 bases and J by 3 bases, with 6 bases of the junction left unmatched. The CDR3 loop reads CASSIASGETDTQYF. In DNA form, the CDR3 reads TGTGCCAGTAGTATTGCCAGCGGGGAAACAGATACGCAGTATTTT. Using reference TRBV19 and TRBJ2-3 for the parts outside the CDR3, the full variable domain is DGGITQSPKYLFRKEGQNVTLSCEQNLNHDAMYWYRQDPGQGLRLIYYSQIVNDFQKGDIAEGYSVSREKKESFPLTVTSAQKNPTAFYLCASSIASGETDTQYFGPGTRLTVL.

V is TRBV4-1 and J is TRBJ1-2, with D unclear. CDR3 size: 14 residues. Germline V CDR1 and CDR2: MGHRA, YSYEKL. Trimming cost V 0 bases and J 8 bases, with 13 bases left between them. CDR3 amino acids: CASSQDGPYGGYTF. The CDR3, as DNA: TGCGCCAGCAGCCAAGACGGCCCCTACGGGGGCTACACCTTC.

The CDR3 loop is CTSIGTGGYTF. CDR3 sequence (DNA): TGCACCTCTATTGGGACAGGCGGCTACACCTTC. J is TRBJ1-2 and V is TRBV20-1; the match to TRBD1 covers 8 bases. Germline V lookup: CDR1 DFQATT, CDR2 SNEGSKA (reference sequence). The CDR3 covers 11 residues.

This chain links TRBV5-1 with TRBJ1-3; D perhaps matches TRBD1 (5 bases). The CDR3 is made up of 15 amino acids. V was cut by 5 bases and J by 4 bases, with 16 bases left in between. Looked up from germline, CDR1 is SGHRS and CDR2 is YFSETQ. The CDR3 reads CASRSQQDYGNTIYF. The CDR3 region has the DNA TGCGCCAGCAGATCCCAACAGGACTACGGAAACACCATATATTTT.

This chain links TRBV5-4 with TRBJ1-2, with TRBD1 matching 9 bases. The CDR3 totals 15 residues. The V and J ends lost 0 bases and 4 bases, in that order; junction bases with no gene match: 4. CDR1 and CDR2 (germline): SGHNT, YYREEE (reference sequence). The CDR3 here is CASSLGTGDAYGYTF. The CDR3 bases are TGTGCCAGCAGCTTGGGGACAGGGGACGCCTATGGCTACACCTTC.

The rearrangement joins TRBV2 to TRBJ2-1; D call uncertain. Germline V lookup: CDR1 SNHLY, CDR2 FYNNEI. This CDR3 has 14 residues. Trimming removed 2 bases from V and 6 bases from J, with 11 bases in between. DNA of the CDR3: TGTGCCAGCAGTGAACTCCTGTCCGGCAATGAGCAGTTCTTC. Its translation: CASSELLSGNEQFF. Complete variable domain (other parts from reference TRBV2 and TRBJ2-1): EPEVTQTPSHQVTQMGQEVILRCVPISNHLYFYWYRQILGQKVEFLVSFYNNEISEKSEIFDDQFSVERPDGSNFTLKIRSTKLEDSAMYFCASSELLSGNEQFFGPGTRLTVL.

The V gene is TRBV30, the J gene TRBJ2-5; no reliable D call. This CDR3 spans 13 amino acids. Germline CDR1 is GTSNPN and CDR2 is SVGIG (reference sequence). Trimming removed 1 base from V and 1 base from J, with 7 bases in between. In DNA, the CDR3 is TGTGCCTGGAGTGGTAGAGGCCAAGAGACCCAGTACTTC. Translation gives CAWSGRGQETQYF.

The chain joins TRBV7-3 to TRBJ2-5; 8 nucleotides line up with TRBD2. This CDR3 comprises 14 residues. Trimming cost V 2 bases and J 5 bases; bases outside gene matches: 4. Germline lookup yields CDR1 SGHTA and CDR2 FQGTGA. The CDR3 region has the DNA TGTGCCAGCAGCTTATTAGCGGGGTCGGAGACCCAGTACTTC. It encodes CASSLLAGSETQYF.

The chain recombines TRBV18 with TRBJ1-2, with no clear D. The CDR3 covers 12 residues. Trimming shortened V by 2 bases and J by 5 bases, and 6 bases separated the two germline ends. Per germline, CDR1 KGHSH and CDR2 LQKENI. CDR3 in amino acids: CASSPTDYGYTF. The CDR3 DNA follows: TGTGCCAGCTCACCAACTGATTATGGCTACACCTTC.

The gene calls are TRBV11-3 and TRBJ2-4, with 8 bases identical to TRBD1. CDR1 and CDR2 from the germline V gene are SGHNT and YENEEA. This CDR3 contains 13 residues. V gave up 4 bases and J gave up 8 bases; unmatched junction bases: 4. The CDR3: CASSSQGADIQYF. The DNA for the CDR3 is TGTGCCAGCAGCTCCCAGGGGGCAGACATTCAGTACTTC.